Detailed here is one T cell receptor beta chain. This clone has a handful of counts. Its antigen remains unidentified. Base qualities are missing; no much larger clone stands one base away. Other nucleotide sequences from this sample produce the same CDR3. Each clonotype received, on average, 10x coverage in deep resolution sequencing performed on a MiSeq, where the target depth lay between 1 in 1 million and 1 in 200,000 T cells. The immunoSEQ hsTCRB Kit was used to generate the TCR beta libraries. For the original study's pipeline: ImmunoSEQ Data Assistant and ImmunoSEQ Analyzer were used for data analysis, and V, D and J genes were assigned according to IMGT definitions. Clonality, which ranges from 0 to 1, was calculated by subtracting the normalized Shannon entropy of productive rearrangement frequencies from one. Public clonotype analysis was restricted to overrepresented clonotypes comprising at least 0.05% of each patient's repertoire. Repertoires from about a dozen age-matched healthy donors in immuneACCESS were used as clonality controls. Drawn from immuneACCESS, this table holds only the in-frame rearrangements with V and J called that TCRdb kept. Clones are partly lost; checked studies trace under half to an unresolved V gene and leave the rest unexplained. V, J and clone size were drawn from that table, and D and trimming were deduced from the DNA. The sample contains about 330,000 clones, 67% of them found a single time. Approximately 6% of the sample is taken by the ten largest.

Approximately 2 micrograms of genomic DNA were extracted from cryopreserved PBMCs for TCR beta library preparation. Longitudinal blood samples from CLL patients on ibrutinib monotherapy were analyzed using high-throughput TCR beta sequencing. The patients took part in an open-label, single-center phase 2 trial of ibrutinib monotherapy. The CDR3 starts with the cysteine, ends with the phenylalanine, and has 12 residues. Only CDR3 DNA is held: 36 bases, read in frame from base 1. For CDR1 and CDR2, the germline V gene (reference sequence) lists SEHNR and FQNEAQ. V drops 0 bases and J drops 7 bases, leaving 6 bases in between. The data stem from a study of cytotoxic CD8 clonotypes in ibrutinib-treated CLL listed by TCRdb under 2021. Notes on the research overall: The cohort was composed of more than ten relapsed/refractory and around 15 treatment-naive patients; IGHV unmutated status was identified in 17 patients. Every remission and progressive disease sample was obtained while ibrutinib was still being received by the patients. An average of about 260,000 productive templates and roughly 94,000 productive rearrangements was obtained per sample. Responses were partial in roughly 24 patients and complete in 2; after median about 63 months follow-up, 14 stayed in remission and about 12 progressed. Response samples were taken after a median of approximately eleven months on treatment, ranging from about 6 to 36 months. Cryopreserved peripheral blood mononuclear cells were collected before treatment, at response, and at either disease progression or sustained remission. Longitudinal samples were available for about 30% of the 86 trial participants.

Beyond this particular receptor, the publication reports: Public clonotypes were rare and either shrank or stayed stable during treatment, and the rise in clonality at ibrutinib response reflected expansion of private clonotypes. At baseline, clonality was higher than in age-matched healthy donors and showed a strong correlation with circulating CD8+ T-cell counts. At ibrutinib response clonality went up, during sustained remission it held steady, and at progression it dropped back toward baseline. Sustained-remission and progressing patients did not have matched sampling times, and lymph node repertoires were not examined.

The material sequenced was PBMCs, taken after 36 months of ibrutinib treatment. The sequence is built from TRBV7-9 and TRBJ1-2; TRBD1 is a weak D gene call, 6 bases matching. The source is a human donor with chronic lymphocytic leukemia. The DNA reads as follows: TGTGCCAGCAGCTTAGCAGGGGGTGGCTACACCTTC. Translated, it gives CASSLAGGGYTF.